The 18 T cell receptor beta chains presented below share a single source sample, sequenced in a study of cytomegalovirus exposure and HLA in healthy donors (dated by TCRdb to about 2017). The library relied on the immunoSEQ multiplex PCR assay. A mixture of 60 forward primers for TCR Vbeta segments and 13 reverse primers for TCR Jbeta segments was used in the multiplex PCR. TCRdb provides this immuneACCESS table in a form limited to in-frame rearrangements. Some clones are lacking; in checked studies, under half of them reflect an unresolved V gene, and why the rest are absent is not known. Here the sample has roughly 160,000 clones; about 80% occur a single time. The top ten clones comprise about 4.3% of the sample. Sequencing input: PBMCs. The source is a man under 40 in good health and CMV-seronegative.

In this sample, this clone turned up a few times. The rearrangement joins TRBV28 to TRBJ1-1; maybe TRBD1 (5 bases). The CDR3 is 13 amino acids. CDR1 is MDHEN and CDR2 is SYDVKM in the germline V gene. Trimming removed 4 bases at V and 5 bases at J, with 11 bases between. The CDR3 is CASSWGGRTEAFF. In DNA, the CDR3 is TGTGCCAGCAGTTGGGGGGGGAGGACTGAAGCTTTCTTT.

The sample holds one count of this clone. This chain connects TRBV6-5 to TRBJ2-2; weak D call: TRBD2 (5 bases). Trimming removed 2 bases from V and 5 bases from J, with 15 bases in between. The CDR3 extends over 16 amino acids. Germline V gives CDR1 MNHEY, CDR2 SVGAGI. The CDR3 is CASSYAGTLRTGELFF. As DNA, the CDR3 is TGTGCCAGCAGTTACGCGGGTACCTTAAGGACCGGGGAGCTGTTTTTT.

The rearrangement uses TRBV7-3 and TRBJ2-1, with TRBD2 matching over 9 bases. The CDR3 extends over 15 amino acids. The V segment lost 5 bases and the J segment 7 bases; nucleotides outside the gene matches: 9. Germline CDR1 SGHTA, CDR2 FQGTGA. The CDR3 spells CASSQLAGWMNEQFF. The CDR3 DNA sequence: TGTGCCAGCAGCCAACTAGCGGGCTGGATGAATGAGCAGTTCTTC.

The chain has TRBV6-5 and TRBJ1-2; 8 bases map to TRBD1. The CDR3 contains 13 residues. Germline V gene lookup returns CDR1 MNHEY and CDR2 SVGAGI. The V segment lost 2 bases and the J segment 8 bases; nucleotides outside the gene matches: 4. CDR3 nucleotide sequence: TGTGCCAGCAGTTACGGACAGGGTCTAGGCTACACCTTC. It codes for CASSYGQGLGYTF.

As to this clone: One end of the junction does not line up with germline, which may come from a read error. The chain carries TRBV7-9 and TRBJ2-1, with TRBD2 matching 11 bases. From germline, CDR1 is SEHNR and CDR2 FQNEAQ (reference sequence). The CDR3 contains 13 residues. This chain's CDR3 is CSSSLAGGNEQFF. CDR3 DNA sequence: TGTTCCAGCAGCTTAGCGGGGGGGAATGAGCAGTTCTTC.

The chain carries TRBV5-1 and TRBJ2-4; D perhaps matches TRBD2 (5 bases). V lost 1 base and J 1 base, leaving 12 bases between the germline ends. CDR3 size: 16 residues. Germline V CDR1 and CDR2: SGHRS, YFSETQ. The CDR3: CASSLSSPGAKNIQYF. For the CDR3, the DNA is TGCGCCAGCAGCTTGTCATCCCCGGGGGCCAAAAACATTCAGTACTTC.

The chain joins TRBV12-5 to TRBJ2-3; tentatively, D is TRBD1 (6 bases). Germline V CDR1 and CDR2: LGHNT, FRNRAP. CDR3 length equals 15 residues. V was trimmed by 7 bases and J by 4 bases, leaving 18 bases between them. Here the CDR3 DNA reads TGTGCTAGTGCACTGGTAGGGGGTGCTGCAGATACGCAGTATTTT. Its translation is CASALVGGAADTQYF.

This clone has just one count. This chain links TRBV10-3 with TRBJ2-7; the D gene is possibly TRBD2 (6 bases). CDR3 size: 15 residues. V was pared by 4 bases and J by 4 bases, with 17 bases between. Germline CDR1 is ENHRY and CDR2 is SYGVKD. DNA for the CDR3: TGTGCCATCAGTGGGGGGGTCAGGAGGTTTTACGAGCAGTACTTC. Its translation: CAISGGVRRFYEQYF.

This clone was picked up a small number of times. The rearrangement links TRBV7-9 to TRBJ2-7; D is ambiguous. Germline V gene data show CDR1 as SEHNR and CDR2 as FQNEAQ (reference sequence). V was trimmed by 4 bases and J by 7 bases, leaving 20 bases between them. The CDR3 sequence is 15 residues long. The CDR3 nucleotides read TGTGCCAGCAGCTCAATTAGGATCGACGTGAGGGAGCAGTACTTC. It codes for CASSSIRIDVREQYF.

CDR3 sequence reads: CASTSTPSETQYF. CDR3 nucleotide sequence: TGTGCCAGCACCTCGACACCTTCGGAGACCCAGTACTTC. The chain combines TRBV11-2 with TRBJ2-5; no clear D. V lost 7 bases and J 5 bases, leaving 14 bases between the germline ends. The CDR3 runs to 13 residues. From germline, CDR1 is SGHAT and CDR2 FQNNGV.

The genes are TRBV7-2 and TRBJ1-2; TRBD1 agrees at 8 bases. Unmatched junction bases numbered 7, after V lost 1 base and J lost 6 bases. The germline CDR1 and CDR2 sequences are SGHTA and FQGNSA. The CDR3 extends over 15 amino acids. CDR3 sequence reads: CASSLGEDRDDGYTF. The CDR3 nucleotides read TGTGCCAGCAGCTTAGGTGAGGACAGGGATGATGGCTACACCTTC.

The rearrangement links TRBV25-1 to TRBJ1-3; D not resolved. The CDR3 consists of 14 residues. The germline V gene encodes CDR1 MGHDK and CDR2 SYGVNS. V was trimmed by 3 bases and J by 1 base, leaving 7 bases between them. The CDR3 here is CASSDGGSGNTIYF. Written as DNA, the CDR3 is TGTGCCAGCAGTGACGGAGGGTCTGGAAACACCATATATTTT.

The chain joins TRBV27 to TRBJ2-7; 8 nucleotides line up with TRBD1. The CDR3 covers 14 residues. CDR1 and CDR2 (germline): MNHEY, SMNVEV (reference sequence). Germline trimming cut 8 bases from V and 0 bases from J; bases unmatched to any gene: 6. The DNA of the CDR3 is TGTGCCAGCCGGACAGGGCGTAGCTCCTACGAGCAGTACTTC. Protein sequence: CASRTGRSSYEQYF.

J is TRBJ2-5 and V is TRBV30, with D possibly matching TRBD2 (7 bases). V lost 2 bases to trimming and J lost 7 bases, with 17 bases between them. The germline V gene encodes CDR1 GTSNPN and CDR2 SVGIG (reference sequence). CDR3 size: 14 residues. CDR3 in amino acids: CAWSTLGGGGTQYF. CDR3 DNA sequence: TGTGCCTGGAGTACACTAGGGGGGGGCGGGACCCAGTACTTC.

J is TRBJ2-3 and V is TRBV27; weak D call: TRBD1 (6 bases). The length of the CDR3 is 15 residues. In germline, CDR1 is MNHEY, CDR2 SMNVEV (reference sequence). V lost 3 bases to trimming and J lost 2 bases, with 12 bases between them. The CDR3 region has the DNA TGTGCCAGCAGTTTCTTGAGGGACATCACAGATACGCAGTATTTT. It is translated as CASSFLRDITDTQYF.

V and J are TRBV4-3 and TRBJ1-5, with D possibly TRBD1 on 5 matching bases. Trimming left V 1 base short and J 5 bases short, with 21 bases between. The length of the CDR3 is 18 residues. Germline assignment: CDR1 LGHNA and CDR2 YSLEER. The CDR3 here is CASSQAVGGNPPYQPQHF. DNA for the CDR3: TGCGCCAGCAGCCAAGCTGTCGGGGGAAACCCCCCTTATCAGCCCCAGCATTTT.

This clone was recorded a few times. The V gene is TRBV6-5, the J gene TRBJ2-1; D may be TRBD2 (6 bases). Germline V gene data show CDR1 as MNHEY and CDR2 as SVGAGI. The CDR3 length is 13 residues. The germline V and J ends were trimmed by 5 bases and 5 bases, with 10 bases remaining between them. CDR3 coding DNA: TGTGCCAGCAGTGCACGGACTAACAATGAGCAGTTCTTC. This encodes CASSARTNNEQFF.

The chain is built from TRBV19 and TRBJ1-2, with D hard to call. V lost 0 bases and J lost 4, with 12 bases in between. CDR3 length: 15 amino acids. Germline V lookup: CDR1 LNHDA, CDR2 SQIVND (reference sequence). The CDR3 loop reads CASSIDRLTSYGYTF. CDR3 bases: TGTGCCAGTAGTATAGATCGTTTGACATCCTATGGCTACACCTTC. Full variable domain (missing parts from reference TRBV19 and TRBJ1-2): DGGITQSPKYLFRKEGQNVTLSCEQNLNHDAMYWYRQDPGQGLRLIYYSQIVNDFQKGDIAEGYSVSREKKESFPLTVTSAQKNPTAFYLCASSIDRLTSYGYTFGSGTRLTVV.